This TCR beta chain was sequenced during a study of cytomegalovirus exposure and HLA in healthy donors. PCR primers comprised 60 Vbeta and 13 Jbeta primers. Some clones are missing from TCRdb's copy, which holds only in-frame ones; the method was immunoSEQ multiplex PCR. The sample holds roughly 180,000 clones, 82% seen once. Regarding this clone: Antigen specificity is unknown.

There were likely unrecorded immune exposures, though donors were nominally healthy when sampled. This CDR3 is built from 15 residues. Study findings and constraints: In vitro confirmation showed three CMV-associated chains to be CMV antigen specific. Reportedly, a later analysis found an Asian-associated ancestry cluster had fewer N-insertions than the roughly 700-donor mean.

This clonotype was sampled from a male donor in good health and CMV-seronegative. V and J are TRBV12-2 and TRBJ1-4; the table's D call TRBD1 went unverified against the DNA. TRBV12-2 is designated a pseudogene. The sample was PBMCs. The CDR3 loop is CASRPTGEFGEKLFF. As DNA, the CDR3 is TGTGCAAGTCGCCCTACAGGGGAATTCGGCGAAAAACTGTTTTTT.